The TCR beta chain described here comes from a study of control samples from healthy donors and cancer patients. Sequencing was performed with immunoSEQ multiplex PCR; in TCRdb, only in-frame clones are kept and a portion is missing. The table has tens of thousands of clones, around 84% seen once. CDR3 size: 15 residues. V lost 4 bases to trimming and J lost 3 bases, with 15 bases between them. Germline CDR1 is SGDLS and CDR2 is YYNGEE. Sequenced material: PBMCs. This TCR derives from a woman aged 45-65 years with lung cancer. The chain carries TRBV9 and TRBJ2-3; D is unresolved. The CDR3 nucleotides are TGTGCCAGCAGCATACGGAGTAAAGGGACAGATACGCAGTATTTT. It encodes CASSIRSKGTDTQYF.